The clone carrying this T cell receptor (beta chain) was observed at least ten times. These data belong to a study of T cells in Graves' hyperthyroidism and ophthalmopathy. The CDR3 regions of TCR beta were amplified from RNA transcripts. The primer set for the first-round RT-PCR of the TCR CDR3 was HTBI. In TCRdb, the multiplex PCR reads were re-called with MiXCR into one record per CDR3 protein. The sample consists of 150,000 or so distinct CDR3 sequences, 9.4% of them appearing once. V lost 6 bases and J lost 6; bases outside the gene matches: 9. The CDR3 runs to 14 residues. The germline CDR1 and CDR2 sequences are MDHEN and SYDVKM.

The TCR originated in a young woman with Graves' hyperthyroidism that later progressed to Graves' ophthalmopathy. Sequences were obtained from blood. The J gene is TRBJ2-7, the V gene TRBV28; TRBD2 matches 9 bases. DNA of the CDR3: TGTGCCAGCAGATTAGCGGGGGATCCACTCGAGCAGTACTTC. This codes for CASRLAGDPLEQYF.